The present T cell receptor (beta chain) was sequenced within a study of T cell responses to AZD1222 COVID-19 vaccine. TCRdb keeps only in-frame clones here, not all; method: immunoSEQ multiplex PCR. The data contain around 210,000 clones, roughly 94% of them singletons. The clonotype originates from an adult who received the MenACWY meningococcal vaccine as a control. Sequences were derived from peripheral blood, sampled 28 days after the second dose of the MenACWY control vaccine.

The CDR3 region is CASSLVRTSSYNEQFF. DNA for the CDR3: TGTGCCAGCAGCTTAGTTCGGACTAGCTCCTACAATGAGCAGTTCTTC. The chain carries TRBV7-3 and TRBJ2-1; 7 nucleotides align to TRBD2. From germline, CDR1 is SGHTA and CDR2 FQGTGA. The CDR3 consists of 16 residues. The ends lost 2 bases at V and 0 bases at J; junction bases unmatched: 4.